This TCR beta chain was identified during a study of T cell changes during pregnancy in multiple sclerosis. Here immunoSEQ multiplex PCR was the method, and the copy in TCRdb shows in-frame clones only, minus some. The table records over 35,000 clones, about nine tenths of them present only once. This receptor was taken from a female donor in good health, enrolled as a control in a pregnancy study. The specimen was CD4+ T cells from peripheral blood mononuclear cells, collected in the first trimester of pregnancy.

The CDR3 nucleotides are TGCGCCAGCAGCTCGGGGGGCCCGGGTAAGCAGTACTTC. Its translation is CASSSGGPGKQYF. The gene calls are TRBV5-1 and TRBJ2-7; tentative D call: TRBD2 (7 bases). CDR1 is SGHRS, CDR2 YFSETQ, per germline. Trimming pared 3 bases from V and 8 bases from J, leaving 15 bases between. This CDR3 is built from 13 residues. The full variable domain, its missing parts supplied by reference TRBV5-1 and TRBJ2-7, is KAGVTQTPRYLIKTRGQQVTLSCSPISGHRSVSWYQQTPGQGLQFLFEYFSETQRNKGNFPGRFSGRQFSNSRSEMNVSTLELGDSALYLCASSSGGPGKQYFGPGTRLTVT.